Here is one T cell receptor beta chain with its context. The junction departs from germline at one end; a sequencing error may be responsible. Looked up from germline, CDR1 is LNHNV and CDR2 is YYDKDF (reference sequence). The CDR3 sequence is 12 residues long. Using immunoSEQ multiplex PCR, the repertoire was profiled, and TCRdb retains in-frame clones only, with some absent. The table lists some 250,000 clones, more than 70% of them singletons, with roughly an eighth in the top ten. This sample stems from a study of blood T cell repertoires in COVID-19. The sequence came from a man aged 80 or over with acute or convalescent COVID-19. The sample comprised peripheral blood. The chain links TRBV15 to TRBJ1-1; 9 bases map to TRBD1. CDR3: CATSRKAGQGVF. As DNA, the CDR3 is TGTGCCACCAGCAGAAAAGCGGGACAGGGAGTTTTT. Drawing the rest from reference TRBV15 and TRBJ1-1, the complete variable domain is DAMVIQNPRYQVTQFGKPVTLSCSQTLNHNVMYWYQQKSSQAPKLLFHYYDKDFNNEADTPDNFQSRRPNTSFCFLDIRSPGLGDTAMYLCATSRKAGQGVFGQGTRLTVV.